This TCR beta chain appears in the sequencing data of a study of blood T cell repertoires in COVID-19. Whole-study context: The United States, Italy and Spain were the sources of the acute and convalescent COVID-19 samples. PBMCs, B-cell-depleted T cells, or T cells were the source of the cDNA or gDNA that made up the material.

Methods used by the authors: Estimates of nucleated cell counts were drawn from the amplification of reference gene primers. Generated by immunoSEQ multiplex PCR, the TCRdb table keeps only in-frame clones and is missing some. The V and J calls and the clone size are those of that table, but D and trimming were determined from the DNA. The sample comprises approximately 290,000 clones, around 89% of which are singletons, and approximately 0.84% rests with the top ten. Sequencing used peripheral blood. The sequence was collected from a man aged 25 to 45 with acute or convalescent COVID-19.

The CDR3 loop is CASSKLAALTDTQYF. As DNA, the CDR3 is TGTGCCAGCAGCAAACTAGCGGCTCTCACGGATACGCAGTATTTT. This rearrangement joins TRBV6-5 to TRBJ2-3; 8 positions match TRBD2. Germline V gives CDR1 MNHEY, CDR2 SVGAGI. This CDR3 comprises 15 residues. The V and J ends lost 6 bases and 6 bases, in that order; junction bases with no gene match: 11.